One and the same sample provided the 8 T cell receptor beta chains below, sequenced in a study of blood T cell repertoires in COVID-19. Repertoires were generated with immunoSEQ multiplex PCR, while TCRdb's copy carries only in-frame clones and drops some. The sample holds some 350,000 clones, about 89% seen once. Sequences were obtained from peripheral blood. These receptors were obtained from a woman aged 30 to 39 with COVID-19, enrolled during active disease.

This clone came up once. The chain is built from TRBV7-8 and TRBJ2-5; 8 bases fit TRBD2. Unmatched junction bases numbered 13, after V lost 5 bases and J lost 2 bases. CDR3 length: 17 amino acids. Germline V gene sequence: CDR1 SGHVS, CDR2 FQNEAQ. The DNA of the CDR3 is TGTGCCAGCAGCCTAGAGGGACCGGGGGGGGTTCAAGAGACCCAGTACTTC. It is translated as CASSLEGPGGVQETQYF.

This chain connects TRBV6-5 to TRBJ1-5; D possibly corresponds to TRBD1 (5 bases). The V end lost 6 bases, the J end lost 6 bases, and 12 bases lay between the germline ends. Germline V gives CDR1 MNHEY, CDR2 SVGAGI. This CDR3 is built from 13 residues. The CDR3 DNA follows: TGTGCCAGCAGGGAGACAGCGTTTCAGCCCCAGCATTTT. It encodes CASRETAFQPQHF.

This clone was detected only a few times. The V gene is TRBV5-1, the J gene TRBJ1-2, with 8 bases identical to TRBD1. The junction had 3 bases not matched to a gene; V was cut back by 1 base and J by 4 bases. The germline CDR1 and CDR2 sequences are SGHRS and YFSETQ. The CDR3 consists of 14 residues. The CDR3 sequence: CASSLTQGGYGYTF. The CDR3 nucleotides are TGCGCCAGCAGCTTGACACAGGGGGGCTATGGCTACACCTTC.

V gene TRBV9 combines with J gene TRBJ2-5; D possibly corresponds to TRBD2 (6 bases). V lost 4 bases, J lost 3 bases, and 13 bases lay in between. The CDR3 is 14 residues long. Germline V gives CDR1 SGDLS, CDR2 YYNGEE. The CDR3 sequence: CASSPSVQEETQYF. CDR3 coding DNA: TGTGCCAGCAGCCCTAGCGTGCAGGAAGAGACCCAGTACTTC.

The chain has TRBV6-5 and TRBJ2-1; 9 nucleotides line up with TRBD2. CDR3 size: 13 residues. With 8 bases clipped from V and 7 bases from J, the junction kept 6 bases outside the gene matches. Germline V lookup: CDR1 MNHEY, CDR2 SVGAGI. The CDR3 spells CASSSGRSNEQFF. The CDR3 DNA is TGTGCCAGCTCAAGCGGGAGGTCAAATGAGCAGTTCTTC.

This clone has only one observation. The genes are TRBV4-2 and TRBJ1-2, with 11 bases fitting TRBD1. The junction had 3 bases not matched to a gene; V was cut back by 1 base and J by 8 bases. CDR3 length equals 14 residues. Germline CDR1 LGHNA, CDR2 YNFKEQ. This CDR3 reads CASSQVGQGDGYTF. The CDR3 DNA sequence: TGTGCCAGCAGCCAAGTGGGACAGGGGGACGGCTACACCTTC.

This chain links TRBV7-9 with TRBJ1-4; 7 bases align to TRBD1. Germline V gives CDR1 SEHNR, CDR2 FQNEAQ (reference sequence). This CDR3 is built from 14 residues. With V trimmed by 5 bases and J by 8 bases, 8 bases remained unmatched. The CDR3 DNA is TGTGCCAGCAGCCTAGGAGGACAGGACGAAAAACTGTTTTTT. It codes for CASSLGGQDEKLFF.

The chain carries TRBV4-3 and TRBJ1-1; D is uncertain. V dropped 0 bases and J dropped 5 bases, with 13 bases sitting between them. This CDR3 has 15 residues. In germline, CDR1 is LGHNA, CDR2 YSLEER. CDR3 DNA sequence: TGCGCCAGCAGCCAAGATCTCGCCGGAGGGACTGAAGCTTTCTTT. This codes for CASSQDLAGGTEAFF.